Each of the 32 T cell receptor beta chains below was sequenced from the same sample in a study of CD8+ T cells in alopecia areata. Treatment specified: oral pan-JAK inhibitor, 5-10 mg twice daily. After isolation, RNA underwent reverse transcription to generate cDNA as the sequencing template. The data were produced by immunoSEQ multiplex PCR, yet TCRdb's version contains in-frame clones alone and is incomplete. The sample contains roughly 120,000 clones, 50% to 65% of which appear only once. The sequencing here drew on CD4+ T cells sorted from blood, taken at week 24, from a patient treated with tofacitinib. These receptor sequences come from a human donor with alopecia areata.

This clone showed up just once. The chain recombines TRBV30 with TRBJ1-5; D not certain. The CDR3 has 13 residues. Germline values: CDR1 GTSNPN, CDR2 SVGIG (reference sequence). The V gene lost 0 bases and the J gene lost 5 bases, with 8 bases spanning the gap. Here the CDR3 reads CAWSVLSDQPQHF. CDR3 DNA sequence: TGTGCCTGGAGTGTACTATCTGATCAGCCCCAGCATTTT.

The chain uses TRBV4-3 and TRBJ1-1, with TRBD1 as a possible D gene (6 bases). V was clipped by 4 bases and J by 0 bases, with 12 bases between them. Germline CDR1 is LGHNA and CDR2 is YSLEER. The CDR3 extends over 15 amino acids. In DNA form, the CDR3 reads TGCGCCAGCAGCCGGACTCAGGGGCTGAACACTGAAGCTTTCTTT. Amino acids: CASSRTQGLNTEAFF.

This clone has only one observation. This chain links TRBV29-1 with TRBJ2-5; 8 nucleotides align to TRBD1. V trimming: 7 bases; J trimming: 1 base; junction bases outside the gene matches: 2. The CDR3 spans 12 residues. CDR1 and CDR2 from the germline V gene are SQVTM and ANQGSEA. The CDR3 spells CSGGQAQETQYF. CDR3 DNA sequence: TGCAGCGGGGGACAGGCCCAAGAGACCCAGTACTTC.

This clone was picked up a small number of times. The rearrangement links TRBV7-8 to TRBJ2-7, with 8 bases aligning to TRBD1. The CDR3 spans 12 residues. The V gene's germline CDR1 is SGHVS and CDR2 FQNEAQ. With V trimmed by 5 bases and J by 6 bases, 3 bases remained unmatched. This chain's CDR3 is CASSQGQGEQYF. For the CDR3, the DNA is TGTGCCAGCAGCCAAGGACAGGGCGAGCAGTACTTC.

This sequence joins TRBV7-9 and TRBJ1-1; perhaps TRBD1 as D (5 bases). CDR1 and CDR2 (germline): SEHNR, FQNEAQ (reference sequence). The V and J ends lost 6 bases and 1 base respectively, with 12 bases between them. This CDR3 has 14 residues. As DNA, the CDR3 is TGTGCCAGCAGTCCTAAGGACACGAACACTGAAGCTTTCTTT. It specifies CASSPKDTNTEAFF.

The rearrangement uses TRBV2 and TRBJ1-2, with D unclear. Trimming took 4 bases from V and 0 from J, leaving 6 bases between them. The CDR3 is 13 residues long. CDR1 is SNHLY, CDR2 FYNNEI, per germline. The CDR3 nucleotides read TGTGCCAGCAGTGGCAGCGCTAACTATGGCTACACCTTC. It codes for CASSGSANYGYTF.

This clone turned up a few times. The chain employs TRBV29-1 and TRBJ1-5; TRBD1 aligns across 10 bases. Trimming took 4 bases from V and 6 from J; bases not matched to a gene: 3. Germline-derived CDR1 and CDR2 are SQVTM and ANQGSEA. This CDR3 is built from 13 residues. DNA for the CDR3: TGCAGCGTTGGACAGGGGGCTCGTCAGCCCCAGCATTTT. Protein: CSVGQGARQPQHF.

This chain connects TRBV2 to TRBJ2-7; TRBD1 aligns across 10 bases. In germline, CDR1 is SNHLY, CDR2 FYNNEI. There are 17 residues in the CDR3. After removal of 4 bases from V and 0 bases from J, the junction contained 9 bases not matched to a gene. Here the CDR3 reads CASSGDPGQGFSYEQYF. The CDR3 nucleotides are TGTGCCAGCAGTGGGGACCCGGGACAGGGGTTCTCCTACGAGCAGTACTTC.

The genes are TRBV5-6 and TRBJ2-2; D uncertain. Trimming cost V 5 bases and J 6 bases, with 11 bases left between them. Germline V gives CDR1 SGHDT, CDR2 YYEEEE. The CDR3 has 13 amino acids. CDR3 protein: CASSPSWAGELFF. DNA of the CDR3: TGTGCCAGCAGTCCTAGTTGGGCCGGGGAGCTGTTTTTT.

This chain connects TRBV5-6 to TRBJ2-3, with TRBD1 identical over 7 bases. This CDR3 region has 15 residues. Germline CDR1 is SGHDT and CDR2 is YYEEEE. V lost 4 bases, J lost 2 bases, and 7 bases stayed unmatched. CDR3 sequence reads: CASSRWDRDTDTQYF. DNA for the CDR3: TGTGCCAGCAGCAGGTGGGACAGAGACACAGATACGCAGTATTTT.

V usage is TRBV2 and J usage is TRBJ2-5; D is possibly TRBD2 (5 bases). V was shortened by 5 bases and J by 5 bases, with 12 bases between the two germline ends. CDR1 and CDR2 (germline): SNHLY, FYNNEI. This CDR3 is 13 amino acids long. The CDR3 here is CASSRDIGETQYF. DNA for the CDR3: TGTGCCAGCAGTCGGGATATCGGGGAGACCCAGTACTTC.

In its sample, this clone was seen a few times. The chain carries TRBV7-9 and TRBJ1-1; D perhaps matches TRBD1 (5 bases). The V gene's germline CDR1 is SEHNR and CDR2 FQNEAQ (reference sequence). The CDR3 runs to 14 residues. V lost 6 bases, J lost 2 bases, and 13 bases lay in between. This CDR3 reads CASSPGPTNTEAFF. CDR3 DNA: TGTGCCAGCAGTCCGGGACCTACAAACACTGAAGCTTTCTTT.

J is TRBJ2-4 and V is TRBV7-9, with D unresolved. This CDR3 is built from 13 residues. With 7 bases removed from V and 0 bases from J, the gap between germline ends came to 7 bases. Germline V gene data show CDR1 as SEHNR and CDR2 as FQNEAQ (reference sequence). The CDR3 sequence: CASTAGAKNIQYF. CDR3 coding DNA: TGTGCCAGCACCGCCGGAGCCAAAAACATTCAGTACTTC.

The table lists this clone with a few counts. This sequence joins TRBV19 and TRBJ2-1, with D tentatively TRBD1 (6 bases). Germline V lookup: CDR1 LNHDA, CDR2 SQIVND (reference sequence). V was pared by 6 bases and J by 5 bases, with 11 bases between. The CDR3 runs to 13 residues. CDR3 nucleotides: TGTGCCAGTAGGGGACAAAGCAACAATGAGCAGTTCTTC. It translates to CASRGQSNNEQFF.

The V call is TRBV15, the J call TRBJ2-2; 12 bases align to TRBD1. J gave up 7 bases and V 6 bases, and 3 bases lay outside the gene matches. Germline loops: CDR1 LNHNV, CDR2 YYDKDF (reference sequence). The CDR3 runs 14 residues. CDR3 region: CATSGTGGFGELFF. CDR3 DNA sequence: TGTGCCACCAGTGGGACAGGGGGCTTCGGGGAGCTGTTTTTT.

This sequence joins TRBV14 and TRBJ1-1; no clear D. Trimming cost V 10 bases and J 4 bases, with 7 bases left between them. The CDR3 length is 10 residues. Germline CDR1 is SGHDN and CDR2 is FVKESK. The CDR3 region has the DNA TGTGCCATCCGTAGCACTGAAGCTTTCTTT. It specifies CAIRSTEAFF.

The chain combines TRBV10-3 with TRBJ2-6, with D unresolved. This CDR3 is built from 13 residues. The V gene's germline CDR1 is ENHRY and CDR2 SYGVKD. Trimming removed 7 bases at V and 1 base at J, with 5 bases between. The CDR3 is CAITASGANVLTF. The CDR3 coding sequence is TGTGCCATCACGGCGTCTGGGGCCAACGTCCTGACTTTC.

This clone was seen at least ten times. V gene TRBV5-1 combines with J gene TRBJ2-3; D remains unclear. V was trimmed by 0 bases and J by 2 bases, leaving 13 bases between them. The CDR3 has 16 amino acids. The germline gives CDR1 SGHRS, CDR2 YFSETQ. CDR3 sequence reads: CASSLDGQLHTDTQYF. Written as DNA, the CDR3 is TGCGCCAGCAGCTTGGATGGTCAGCTACACACAGATACGCAGTATTTT.

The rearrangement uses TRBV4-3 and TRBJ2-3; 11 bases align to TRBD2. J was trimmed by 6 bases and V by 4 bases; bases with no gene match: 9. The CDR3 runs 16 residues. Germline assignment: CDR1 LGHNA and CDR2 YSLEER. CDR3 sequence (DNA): TGCGCCAGCAGCCCGTTCTCTAGCGGGGGGCCGGATACGCAGTATTTT. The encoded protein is CASSPFSSGGPDTQYF.

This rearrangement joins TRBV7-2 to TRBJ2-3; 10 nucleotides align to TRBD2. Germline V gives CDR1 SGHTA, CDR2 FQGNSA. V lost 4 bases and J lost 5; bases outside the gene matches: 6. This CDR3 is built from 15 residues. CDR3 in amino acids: CASSSQRGGGDTQYF. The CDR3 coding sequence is TGTGCCAGCAGCTCCCAGCGGGGGGGCGGAGATACGCAGTATTTT.

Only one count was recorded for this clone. The CDR3 region has the DNA TGCAGCGTGATAGGGGACGGCTACACCTTC. Translation: CSVIGDGYTF. The gene calls are TRBV29-1 and TRBJ1-2; a weak D match, TRBD1 (5 bases). The V end was cut by 6 bases, the J end by 8 bases, with 10 bases between. The CDR3 covers 10 residues. Per germline, CDR1 SQVTM and CDR2 ANQGSEA.

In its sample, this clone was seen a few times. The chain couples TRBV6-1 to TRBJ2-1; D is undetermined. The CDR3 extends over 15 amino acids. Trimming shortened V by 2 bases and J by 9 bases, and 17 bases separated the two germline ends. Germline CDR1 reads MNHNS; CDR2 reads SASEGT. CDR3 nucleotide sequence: TGTGCCAGCAGTGAACAAATACTCGCAAGCAGTGAGCAGTTCTTC. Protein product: CASSEQILASSEQFF.

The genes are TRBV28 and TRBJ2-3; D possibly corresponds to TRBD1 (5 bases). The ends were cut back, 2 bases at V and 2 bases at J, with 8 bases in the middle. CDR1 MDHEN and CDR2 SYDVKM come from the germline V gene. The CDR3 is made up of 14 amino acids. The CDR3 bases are TGTGCCAGCAGTTTAGACAGAAACACAGATACGCAGTATTTT. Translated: CASSLDRNTDTQYF.

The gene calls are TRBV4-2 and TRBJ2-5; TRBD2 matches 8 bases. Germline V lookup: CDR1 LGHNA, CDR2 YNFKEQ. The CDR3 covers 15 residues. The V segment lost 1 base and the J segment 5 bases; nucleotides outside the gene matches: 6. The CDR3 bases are TGTGCCAGCAGCCAAGTATTAGCGGGGCGGGAGACCCAGTACTTC. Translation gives CASSQVLAGRETQYF.

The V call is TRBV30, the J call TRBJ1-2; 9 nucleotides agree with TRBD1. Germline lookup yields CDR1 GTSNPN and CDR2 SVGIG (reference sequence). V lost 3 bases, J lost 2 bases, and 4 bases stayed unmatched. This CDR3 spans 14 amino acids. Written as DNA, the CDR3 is TGTGCCTGGAGCTCGGGACAGGGCAACTATGGCTACACCTTC. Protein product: CAWSSGQGNYGYTF. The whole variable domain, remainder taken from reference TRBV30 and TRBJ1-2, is SQTIHQWPATLVQPVGSPLSLECTVEGTSNPNLYWYRQAAGRGLQLLFYSVGIGQISSEVPQNLSASRPQDRQFILSSKKLLLSDSGFYLCAWSSGQGNYGYTFGSGTRLTVV.

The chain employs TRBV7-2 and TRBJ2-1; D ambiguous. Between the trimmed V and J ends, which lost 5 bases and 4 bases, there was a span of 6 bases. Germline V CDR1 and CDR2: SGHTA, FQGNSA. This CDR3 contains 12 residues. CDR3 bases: TGTGCCAGCAGCAAGATGTACAATGAGCAGTTCTTC. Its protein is CASSKMYNEQFF.

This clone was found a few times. CDR3 residues: CASSQGGRLTYEQYF. CDR3 in DNA: TGTGCCAGCAGTCAAGGGGGACGCCTGACCTACGAGCAGTACTTC. V usage is TRBV2 and J usage is TRBJ2-7; maybe TRBD1 (6 bases). The ends were cut back, 5 bases at V and 2 bases at J, with 16 bases in the middle. The germline V gene encodes CDR1 SNHLY and CDR2 FYNNEI. The CDR3 runs to 15 residues. Variable domain in full (rest from reference TRBV2 and TRBJ2-7): EPEVTQTPSHQVTQMGQEVILRCVPISNHLYFYWYRQILGQKVEFLVSFYNNEISEKSEIFDDQFSVERPDGSNFTLKIRSTKLEDSAMYFCASSQGGRLTYEQYFGPGTRLTVT.

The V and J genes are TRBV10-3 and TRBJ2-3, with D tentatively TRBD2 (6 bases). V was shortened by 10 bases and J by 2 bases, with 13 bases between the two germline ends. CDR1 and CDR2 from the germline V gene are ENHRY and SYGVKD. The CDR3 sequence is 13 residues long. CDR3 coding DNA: TGTGCCACCTTAGCGGAACCCACAGATACGCAGTATTTT. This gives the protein CATLAEPTDTQYF.

This chain's CDR3 is CASTGQGNQPQHF. The CDR3 region has the DNA TGTGCCAGCACAGGACAGGGGAATCAGCCCCAGCATTTT. This chain connects TRBV2 to TRBJ1-5; TRBD1 agrees at 9 bases. The junction had 2 bases not matched to a gene; V was cut back by 7 bases and J by 4 bases. The CDR3 has 13 residues. The germline CDR1 and CDR2 sequences are SNHLY and FYNNEI. The variable domain in full, completed from reference TRBV2 and TRBJ1-5, reads EPEVTQTPSHQVTQMGQEVILRCVPISNHLYFYWYRQILGQKVEFLVSFYNNEISEKSEIFDDQFSVERPDGSNFTLKIRSTKLEDSAMYFCASTGQGNQPQHFGDGTRLSIL.

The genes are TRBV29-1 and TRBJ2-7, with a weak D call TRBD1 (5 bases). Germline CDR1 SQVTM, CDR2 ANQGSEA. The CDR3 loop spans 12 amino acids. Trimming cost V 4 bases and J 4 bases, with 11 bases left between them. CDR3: CSVGAGKYEQYF. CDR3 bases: TGCAGCGTTGGTGCAGGGAAGTACGAGCAGTACTTC.

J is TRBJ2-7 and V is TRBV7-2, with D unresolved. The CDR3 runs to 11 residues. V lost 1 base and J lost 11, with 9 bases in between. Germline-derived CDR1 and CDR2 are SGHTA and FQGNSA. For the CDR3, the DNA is TGTGCCAGCAGCTTAGGAAAAGTCGAGTACTTC. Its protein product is CASSLGKVEYF.

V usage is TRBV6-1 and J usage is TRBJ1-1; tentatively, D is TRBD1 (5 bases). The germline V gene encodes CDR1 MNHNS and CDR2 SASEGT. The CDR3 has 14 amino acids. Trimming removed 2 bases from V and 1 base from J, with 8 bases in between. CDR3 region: CASSEPGRNTEAFF. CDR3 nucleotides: TGTGCCAGCAGTGAACCAGGGCGGAACACTGAAGCTTTCTTT.